The T cell receptor (beta chain) described here comes from a study of T cells in localized non-small cell lung cancer. Study-wide points: In the blood, greater T cell density corresponded to longer overall survival. It was uninvolved adjacent lung that showed the highest T cell clonality, exceeding tumor.

Comments on this clone: Its specificity is not known.

V was clipped by 3 bases and J by 6 bases; unmatched bases: 8. Looked up from germline, CDR1 is SGHDT and CDR2 is YYEEEE. The CDR3 runs 14 residues. The repertoire was sequenced with immunoSEQ multiplex PCR; TCRdb's copy has only in-frame clones and lacks some. The sample carries 20,000 to 25,000 clones, 75% to 90% recorded once. The specimen comprised peripheral blood, sampled before any cancer treatment. The rearrangement joins TRBV5-6 to TRBJ2-7; 8 bases fit TRBD1. The TCR was taken from a female donor of 60 years or more with stage I lung adenocarcinoma. The CDR3 region is CASSYRTGSGEQYF. The CDR3 region has the DNA TGTGCCAGCAGCTACCGGACAGGGAGCGGCGAGCAGTACTTC.